The rows below give T cell receptor beta chains drawn from one sample of a study of T-cell memory formation after mild COVID-19. TCRdb itself ran the 5' RACE reads through MiXCR, one entry per CDR3 protein. Of about 270,000 distinct CDR3 sequences in the sample, 15% were seen once. The sample taken for sequencing was PBMCs or a T cell subset sorted from them (not recorded which). These receptors were collected from an adult woman who had mild COVID-19 (a few samples of this study predate the infection). Cell type and time point are not known. Each CDR3 is given with its conserved first and last residue.

CASRASTGNQETQYF	TRBV27	TRBJ2-5
CSALSGTQFF	TRBV20-1	TRBJ2-1
CASSQKIRDTEAFF	TRBV7-9	TRBJ1-1
CASSKRRDLGEQYF	TRBV6-5	TRBJ2-7
CASSHLQGLGADTQYF	TRBV5-1	TRBJ2-3
CSAQGNGPNEKLFF	TRBV20-1	TRBJ1-4
CATSDRQRWAGGHTGELFF	TRBV24-1	TRBJ2-2
CASSRGTSGYNEQFF	TRBV6-5	TRBJ2-1
CASSLTGQHQPQHF	TRBV12-3/TRBV12-4	TRBJ1-5
CASSSQGAESTEAFF	TRBV5-1	TRBJ1-1
CASSLRTSSYGYTF	TRBV7-8	TRBJ1-2
CASRVSGTAHYEQYF	TRBV6-1	TRBJ2-7
CASSPDSNAKFF	TRBV12-3/TRBV12-4	TRBJ2-1
CSATGYSYNEQFF	TRBV20-1	TRBJ2-1
CASSQVAGAGPYEQYF	TRBV14	TRBJ2-7
CASSLAGTGVSEQYF	TRBV7-2	TRBJ2-7
CASSWLPGANVLTF	TRBV27	TRBJ2-6
CASSLSFDQPQHF	TRBV12-3/TRBV12-4	TRBJ1-5
CASSLDRGSGSPLHF	TRBV7-9	TRBJ1-6
CASSSDRDSSGNTIYF	TRBV27	TRBJ1-3
CASSPETGLGYTF	TRBV4-2	TRBJ1-2
CASDPRGEDTEAFF	TRBV7-9	TRBJ1-1
CASSQPDRDGEKLFF	TRBV5-1	TRBJ1-4
CASSLIAEGPYNEQFF	TRBV12-3/TRBV12-4	TRBJ2-1
CASSQRTSTDTQYF	TRBV5-1	TRBJ2-3
CASSLTLAGTSGSADTQYF	TRBV7-6	TRBJ2-3
CATSPQGSYNEQFF	TRBV24-1	TRBJ2-1
CASSRDSGYYGYTF	TRBV5-1	TRBJ1-2
CASSRDSTNRGEQYF	TRBV6-2/TRBV6-3	TRBJ2-7
CASRLGLAGGNTGELFF	TRBV7-3	TRBJ2-2
CASSQDFAGGTYEQYF	TRBV4-3	TRBJ2-7
CASSLDGFSTDTQYF	TRBV5-6	TRBJ2-3
CASSLFARTGRRNEAFF	TRBV5-6	TRBJ1-1
CASSRLGTSGSYNEQFF	TRBV12-3/TRBV12-4	TRBJ2-1
CASSLSGRARGYEQFF	TRBV27	TRBJ2-1